Described below is a single T cell receptor (beta chain) sequence and its context. Its specificity is unknown. The CDR3 covers 15 residues. CDR1 and CDR2 (germline): SNHLY, FYNNEI. V was cut by 0 bases and J by 2 bases, with 7 bases left in between. The data originate from a study of blood T cells in healthy people across ages. Looking at the study overall: Template switching captured about one barcoded beta molecule per two T cells. Study-wide points: Diversity estimates from one million T cells were considered underestimates.

Alongside a J-beta primer mix, a sample-barcoded 5' primer served in a second PCR lasting 7 to 11 cycles. Each cDNA molecule was tagged by a template-switch adaptor that had 12 random nucleotides. TCRdb re-called the 5' RACE reads with MiXCR, one entry per CDR3 protein. The table includes about a million distinct CDR3 sequences, roughly 51% detected once. The clonotype originates from a woman in her fifties or sixties in good health. The chain joins TRBV2 to TRBJ1-4, with no clear D. Sequences were obtained from blood. The CDR3 spells CASSEALRTNEKLFF. The CDR3 DNA follows: TGTGCCAGCAGTGAAGCTCTGCGCACTAATGAAAAACTGTTTTTT.